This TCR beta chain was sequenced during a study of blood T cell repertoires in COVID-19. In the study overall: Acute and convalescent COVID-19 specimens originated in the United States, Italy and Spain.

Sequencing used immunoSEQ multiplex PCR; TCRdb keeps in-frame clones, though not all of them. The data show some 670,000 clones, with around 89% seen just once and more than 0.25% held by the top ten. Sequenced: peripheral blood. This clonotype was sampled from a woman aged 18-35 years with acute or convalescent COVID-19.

As DNA, the CDR3 is TGTGCCAGCAGCCCCCGTCTCCTGAGCTCCTACAATGAGCAGTTCTTC. This sequence encodes CASSPRLLSSYNEQFF. The rearrangement links TRBV3-1 (or the pseudogene TRBV3-2) to TRBJ2-1, with D uncertain. Germline CDR1 LGHDT, CDR2 YNNKEL (reference sequence). The CDR3 sequence is 16 residues long. Trimming cost V 4 bases and J 0 bases, with 13 bases left between them.